Here is one T cell receptor (beta chain) with its context. In the source study's methods: Amplified reference gene primers provided the basis for estimating nucleated cell counts. Generated by immunoSEQ multiplex PCR, the TCRdb table keeps only in-frame clones and is missing some. The V and J calls and clone size are taken from that table; D and trimming were inferred from the DNA. The sample yields around 160,000 clones, around nine tenths seen once. The source of the sample is a study of blood T cell repertoires in COVID-19. Study details: Spain, Italy and the United States supplied samples that represented acute and convalescent COVID-19.

In Seattle, patients joined the study during active infection and were tracked longitudinally. The length of the CDR3 is 15 residues. CDR1 is MDHEN, CDR2 SYDVKM, per germline. The germline V and J ends were trimmed by 5 bases and 1 base, with 14 bases remaining between them. The V call is TRBV28, the J call TRBJ1-1; D is possibly TRBD1 (6 bases). Sequencing was performed on peripheral blood. The sequence was collected from a woman in her 70s with COVID-19, enrolled during active disease. CDR3 protein: CASSPPTGSNTEAFF. As DNA, the CDR3 is TGTGCCAGCAGTCCGCCCACAGGGTCGAACACTGAAGCTTTCTTT.